The entry that follows covers one T cell receptor beta chain sequence. Its specificity is not known. The sample originates from a study of T cell repertoires in cytomegalovirus infection. Background on the study: Epitope selection comprised recently identified HLA-C-restricted CMV epitopes and well-studied HLA-B-restricted CMV epitopes. It can be stated that public TCR beta signatures indicated CMV infection as well as a matching HLA type.

The study's findings and limits: It was HLA-C-restricted CMV-specific TCR beta clonotypes that dominated the response ex vivo. Pooled public TCR beta family frequency picked out CMV carriers with the relevant HLA.

With 9 bases removed from V and 7 bases from J, the gap between germline ends came to 12 bases. Germline assignment: CDR1 LNHNV and CDR2 YYDKDF (reference sequence). There are 12 residues in the CDR3. TCRdb fed the reads into MiXCR, producing one record per CDR3 protein. Of about 150,000 distinct CDR3 sequences listed, approximately 30% are singletons. The chain links TRBV15 to TRBJ1-4; possibly TRBD1 for D (6 bases). This TCR was recovered from a human donor in good health (CMV status not recorded). Some clones in this sample may be carry-over from other donors' samples. This sample comprised CD8+ T cells from cultured PBMCs, obtained from culture after CMV antigen stimulation. The CDR3 sequence: CATQTGSEKLFF. The DNA of the CDR3 is TGTGCCACTCAGACAGGCTCTGAAAAACTGTTTTTT.